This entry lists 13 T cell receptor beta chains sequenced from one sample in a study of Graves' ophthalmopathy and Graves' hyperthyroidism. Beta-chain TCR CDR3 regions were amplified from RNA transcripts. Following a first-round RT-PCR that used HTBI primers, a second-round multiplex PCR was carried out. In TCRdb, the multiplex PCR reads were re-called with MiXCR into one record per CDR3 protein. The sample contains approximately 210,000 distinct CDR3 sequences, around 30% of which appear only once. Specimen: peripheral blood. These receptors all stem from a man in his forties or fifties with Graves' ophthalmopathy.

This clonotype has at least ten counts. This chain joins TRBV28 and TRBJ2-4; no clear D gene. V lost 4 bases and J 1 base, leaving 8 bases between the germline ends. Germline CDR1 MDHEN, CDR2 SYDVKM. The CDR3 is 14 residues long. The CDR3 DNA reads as TGTGCCAGCAGTTCCCCTCGGGCCAAAAACATTCAGTACTTC. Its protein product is CASSSPRAKNIQYF.

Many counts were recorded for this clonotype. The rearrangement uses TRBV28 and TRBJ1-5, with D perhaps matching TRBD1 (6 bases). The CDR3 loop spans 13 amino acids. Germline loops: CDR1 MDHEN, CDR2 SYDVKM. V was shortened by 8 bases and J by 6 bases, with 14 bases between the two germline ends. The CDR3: CASAGGRVQPQHF. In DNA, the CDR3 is TGTGCCAGCGCTGGGGGGCGCGTTCAGCCCCAGCATTTT.

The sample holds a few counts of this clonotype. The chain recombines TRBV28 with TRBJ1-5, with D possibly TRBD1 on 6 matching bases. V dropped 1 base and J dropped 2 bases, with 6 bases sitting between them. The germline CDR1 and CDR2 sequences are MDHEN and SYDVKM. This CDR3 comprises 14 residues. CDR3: CASSLYRGNQPQHF. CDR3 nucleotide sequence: TGTGCCAGCAGTTTATACAGGGGCAATCAGCCCCAGCATTTT.

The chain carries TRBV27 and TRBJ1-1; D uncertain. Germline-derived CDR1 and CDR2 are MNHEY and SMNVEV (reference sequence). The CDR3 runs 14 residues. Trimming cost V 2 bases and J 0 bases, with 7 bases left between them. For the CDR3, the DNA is TGTGCCAGCAGTTTAGAGAGAATGAACACTGAAGCTTTCTTT. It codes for CASSLERMNTEAFF.

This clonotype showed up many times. The CDR3 bases are TGTGCCAGCAGCTTGCTGACTAGCGGGCCAACCTACGAGCAGTACTTC. It is translated as CASSLLTSGPTYEQYF. V usage is TRBV7-2 and J usage is TRBJ2-7, with 10 bases lining up with TRBD2. The CDR3 contains 16 residues. Germline V lookup: CDR1 SGHTA, CDR2 FQGNSA. V gave up 3 bases and J gave up 2 bases; unmatched junction bases: 7.

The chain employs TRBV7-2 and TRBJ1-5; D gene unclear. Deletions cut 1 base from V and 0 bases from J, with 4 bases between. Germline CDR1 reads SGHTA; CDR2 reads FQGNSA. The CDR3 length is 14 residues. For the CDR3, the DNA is TGTGCCAGCAGCTTAGTGAGTAGCAATCAGCCCCAGCATTTT. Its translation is CASSLVSSNQPQHF.

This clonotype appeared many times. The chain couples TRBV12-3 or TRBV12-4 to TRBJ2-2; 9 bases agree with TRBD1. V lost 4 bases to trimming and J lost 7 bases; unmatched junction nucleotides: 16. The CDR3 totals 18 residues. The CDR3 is CASSSGTGHRGYIGELFF. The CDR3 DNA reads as TGTGCCAGCAGTTCCGGGACAGGGCACCGTGGGTATATCGGGGAGCTGTTTTTT.

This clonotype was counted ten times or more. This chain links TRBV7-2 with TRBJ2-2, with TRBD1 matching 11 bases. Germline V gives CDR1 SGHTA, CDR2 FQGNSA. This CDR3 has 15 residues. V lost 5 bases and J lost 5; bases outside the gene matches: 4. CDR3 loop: CASSRTGGMTGELFF. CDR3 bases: TGTGCCAGCAGCCGGACAGGGGGCATGACCGGGGAGCTGTTTTTT.

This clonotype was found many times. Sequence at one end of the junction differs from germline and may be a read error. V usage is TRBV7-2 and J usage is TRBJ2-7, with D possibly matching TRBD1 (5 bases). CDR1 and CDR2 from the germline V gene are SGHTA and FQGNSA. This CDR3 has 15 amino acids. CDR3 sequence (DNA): TGTGCCAGCACCTTAGGCCGAGACAGAACCTACGAGCAGTACTTC. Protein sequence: CASTLGRDRTYEQYF.

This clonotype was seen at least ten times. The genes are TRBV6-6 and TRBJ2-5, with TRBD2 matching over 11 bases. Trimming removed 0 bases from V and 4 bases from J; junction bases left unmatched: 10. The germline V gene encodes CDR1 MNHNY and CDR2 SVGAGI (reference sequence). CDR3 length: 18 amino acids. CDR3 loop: CASSYSLVLAGGLETQYF. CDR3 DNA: TGTGCCAGCAGTTACTCCCTCGTCTTAGCGGGAGGGTTAGAGACCCAGTACTTC.

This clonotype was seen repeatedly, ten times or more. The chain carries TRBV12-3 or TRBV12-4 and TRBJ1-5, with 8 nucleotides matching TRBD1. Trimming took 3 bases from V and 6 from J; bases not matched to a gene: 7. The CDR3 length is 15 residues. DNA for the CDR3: TGTGCCAGCAGTTTTCAGGGGGCGAGGGGTCAGCCCCAGCATTTT. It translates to CASSFQGARGQPQHF.

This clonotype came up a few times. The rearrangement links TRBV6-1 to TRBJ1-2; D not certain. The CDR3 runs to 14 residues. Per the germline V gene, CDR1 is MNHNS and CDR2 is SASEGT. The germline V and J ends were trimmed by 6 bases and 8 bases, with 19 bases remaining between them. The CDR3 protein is CASSLGEGRRGYTF. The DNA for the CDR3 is TGTGCCAGCAGCCTGGGAGAAGGTCGTCGGGGCTACACCTTC.

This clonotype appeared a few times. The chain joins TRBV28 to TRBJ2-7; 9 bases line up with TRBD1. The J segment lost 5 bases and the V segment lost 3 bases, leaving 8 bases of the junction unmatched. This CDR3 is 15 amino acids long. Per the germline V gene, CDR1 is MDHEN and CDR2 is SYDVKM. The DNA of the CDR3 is TGTGCCAGCAGTTTTCCCCGGGACAGGGTGAACGAGCAGTACTTC. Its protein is CASSFPRDRVNEQYF.